What follows is one T cell receptor beta chain and its context. This specimen comes from a study of T-cell reconstitution after alpha-beta-depleted transplantation in children. Unique molecular identifiers were used in preparing the TCRbeta library. TCRdb fed the PCR reads into MiXCR, producing one record per CDR3 protein. This table has about 460,000 distinct CDR3 sequences, around 12% appearing once. The source is a human donor who donated a stem cell graft to a child with combined immunodeficiency. This specimen consisted of PBMCs from the stem cell graft donor, obtained from the stem cell graft.

CDR3 amino acids: CASSFGQDPDTQYF. In DNA, the CDR3 is TGCGCCAGCAGCTTCGGACAGGATCCGGATACGCAGTATTTT. This rearrangement joins TRBV5-1 to TRBJ2-3; 7 nucleotides match TRBD1. This CDR3 region has 14 residues. V was pared by 2 bases and J by 6 bases, with 6 bases of the junction left unmatched. CDR1 is SGHRS, CDR2 YFSETQ, per germline.